These 3 T cell receptor beta chains came from one sample sequenced in a study of blood T cell repertoires in COVID-19. The method was immunoSEQ multiplex PCR; TCRdb's version includes in-frame clones alone and lacks a portion of them. The sample yields hundreds of thousands of clones, approximately 86% seen once. Sample: PBMCs or T cells enriched from blood (not recorded which). The receptors originated from a woman aged 40 to 50 with acute COVID-19.

V and J are TRBV24-1 and TRBJ2-5, with 10 nucleotides matching TRBD1. The CDR3 has 15 residues. V dropped 3 bases and J dropped 4; count of bases not matched to a gene: 4. CDR1 is KGHDR, CDR2 SFDVKD, per germline. The CDR3 sequence is CATSDQDRGRETQYF. CDR3 DNA sequence: TGTGCCACCAGTGATCAGGACAGGGGGAGAGAGACCCAGTACTTC.

This chain uses TRBV11-2 with TRBJ1-1, with TRBD1 identical over 8 bases. Germline V CDR1 and CDR2: SGHAT, FQNNGV. CDR3 length equals 14 residues. V was clipped by 6 bases and J by 4 bases; unmatched bases: 7. The CDR3 loop reads CASSPDRVSTEAFF. CDR3 bases: TGTGCCAGCAGTCCGGACAGGGTAAGCACTGAAGCTTTCTTT.

This chain connects TRBV5-1 to TRBJ2-5; D is ambiguous. V lost 0 bases, J lost 2 bases, and 14 bases lay in between. This CDR3 has 16 residues. The germline V gene encodes CDR1 SGHRS and CDR2 YFSETQ. This chain's CDR3 is CASSLVAATIQETQYF. The CDR3 coding sequence is TGCGCCAGCAGCTTGGTGGCGGCGACCATTCAAGAGACCCAGTACTTC.